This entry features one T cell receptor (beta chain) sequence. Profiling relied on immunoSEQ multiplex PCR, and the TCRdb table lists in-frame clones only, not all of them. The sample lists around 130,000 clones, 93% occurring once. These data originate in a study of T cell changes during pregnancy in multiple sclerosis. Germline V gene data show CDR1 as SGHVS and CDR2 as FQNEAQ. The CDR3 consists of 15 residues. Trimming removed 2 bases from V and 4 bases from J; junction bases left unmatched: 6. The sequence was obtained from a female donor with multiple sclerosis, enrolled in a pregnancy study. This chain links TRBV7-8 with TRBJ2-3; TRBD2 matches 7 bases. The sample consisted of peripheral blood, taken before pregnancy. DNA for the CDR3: TGTGCCAGCAGCTTATCTATGGGGGGGGCAGATACGCAGTATTTT. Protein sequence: CASSLSMGGADTQYF.